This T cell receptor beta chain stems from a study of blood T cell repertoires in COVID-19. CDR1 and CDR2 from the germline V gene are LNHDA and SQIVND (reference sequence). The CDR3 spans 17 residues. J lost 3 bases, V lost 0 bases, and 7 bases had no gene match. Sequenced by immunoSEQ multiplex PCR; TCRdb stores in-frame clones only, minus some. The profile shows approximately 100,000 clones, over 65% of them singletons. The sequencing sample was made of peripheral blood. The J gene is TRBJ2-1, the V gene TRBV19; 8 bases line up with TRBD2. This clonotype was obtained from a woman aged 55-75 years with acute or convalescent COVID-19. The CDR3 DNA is TGTGCCAGTAGTATAGATCTATCCAGCGGGGGCTACAATGAGCAGTTCTTC. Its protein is CASSIDLSSGGYNEQFF.